One and the same sample provided the 32 T cell receptor beta chains below, sequenced in a study of T-cell reconstitution after alpha-beta-depleted transplantation in children. The TCRbeta library incorporated unique molecular identifiers. Via MiXCR, TCRdb re-called the PCR reads, giving one row per CDR3 protein. This sample has 25,000 to 30,000 distinct CDR3 sequences, with about 5.8% found just once. The sequences come from PBMCs, mostly from graft donor cells, collected 180 days after TCRalphabeta/CD19-depleted stem cell transplant. All receptors come from a male patient aged 5 to 17 who had a stem cell transplant for acute myeloid leukemia, so the T cells may come from the graft donor.

This clonotype came up many times. V is TRBV6-5 and J is TRBJ2-7; either TRBD1 or TRBD2 may supply D (5 bases each). The CDR3 covers 17 residues. Germline CDR1 and CDR2: MNHEY and SVGAGI. V lost 0 bases and J lost 1, with 16 bases in between. CDR3 region: CASSYSRGAGASYEQYF. The CDR3 DNA is TGTGCCAGCAGTTACTCGAGAGGGGCAGGAGCGTCCTACGAGCAGTACTTC.

This clonotype was detected many times. J is TRBJ2-3 and V is TRBV27; 10 positions match TRBD2. The V gene's germline CDR1 is MNHEY and CDR2 SMNVEV (reference sequence). This CDR3 is 21 amino acids long. V shed 3 bases and J 3 bases; nucleotides not matched to a gene: 21. The CDR3: CASSLSAPGPLAGDATDTQYF. CDR3 DNA: TGTGCCAGCAGTTTGTCAGCCCCTGGGCCCCTAGCGGGAGATGCGACAGATACGCAGTATTTT.

J is TRBJ1-4 and V is TRBV4-2, with D possibly matching TRBD1 (5 bases). The CDR3 runs 15 residues. Trimming stripped 10 bases from V and 7 bases from J, with 22 bases between. Germline V CDR1 and CDR2: LGHNA, YNFKEQ. CDR3 DNA sequence: TGTGCCATGGGCCCAGGGCTCCTTGGAGGTGAAAAACTGTTTTTT. Its protein product is CAMGPGLLGGEKLFF.

This clonotype was observed many times. This rearrangement joins TRBV4-2 to TRBJ2-5, with no clear D. Germline lookup yields CDR1 LGHNA and CDR2 YNFKEQ. This CDR3 is built from 13 residues. V lost 0 bases and J 5 bases, leaving 7 bases between the germline ends. CDR3 residues: CASSQDLRETQYF. CDR3 nucleotide sequence: TGTGCCAGCAGCCAAGATCTACGGGAGACCCAGTACTTC.

This clonotype came up many times. The chain uses TRBV18 and TRBJ2-7, with D unresolved. Germline-derived CDR1 and CDR2 are KGHSH and LQKENI. Trimming removed 6 bases at V and 4 bases at J, with 13 bases between. The CDR3 spans 13 residues. The CDR3 DNA follows: TGTGCCAGCTCTCTCATCGGGCCTTACGAGCAGTACTTC. Protein product: CASSLIGPYEQYF.

This clonotype was detected many times. The chain couples TRBV5-5 to TRBJ1-1, with D maybe TRBD1 (5 bases). The CDR3 contains 13 residues. The V gene lost 2 bases and the J gene lost 1 base, with 6 bases spanning the gap. The V gene's germline CDR1 is SGHKS and CDR2 YYEKEE (reference sequence). The CDR3, as DNA: TGTGCCAGCAGCTTACAGGCGAACACTGAAGCTTTCTTT. This encodes CASSLQANTEAFF. Drawing the rest from reference TRBV5-5 and TRBJ1-1, the complete variable domain is DAGVTQSPTHLIKTRGQQVTLRCSPISGHKSVSWYQQVLGQGPQFIFQYYEKEERGRGNFPDRFSARQFPNYSSELNVNALLLGDSALYLCASSLQANTEAFFGQGTRLTVV.

The table lists this clonotype with many counts. The rearrangement joins TRBV20-1 to TRBJ1-5, with 10 nucleotides matching TRBD1. After removal of 3 bases from V and 2 bases from J, the junction contained 16 bases not matched to a gene. CDR3 length equals 19 residues. CDR1 is DFQATT and CDR2 is SNEGSKA in the germline V gene (reference sequence). The CDR3 sequence: CSASPTDRGRIRGNQPQHF. In DNA, the CDR3 is TGCAGTGCTAGTCCAACAGACAGGGGGCGAATACGGGGCAATCAGCCCCAGCATTTT.

This clonotype is medium-sized (0.01 to 0.1%) in the sample. The chain has TRBV20-1 and TRBJ2-5; D could derive from TRBD1 or TRBD2 (6 bases each). Germline V gene lookup returns CDR1 DFQATT and CDR2 SNEGSKA (reference sequence). The V gene lost 3 bases and the J gene lost 5 bases, with 16 bases spanning the gap. There are 14 residues in the CDR3. This CDR3 is CSARGHGGGETQYF. The CDR3 DNA follows: TGCAGTGCTAGGGGCCACGGGGGCGGGGAGACCCAGTACTTC.

The rearrangement links TRBV10-3 to TRBJ2-5, with D hard to call. Germline V gene sequence: CDR1 ENHRY, CDR2 SYGVKD. This CDR3 is 14 amino acids long. Trimming removed 0 bases at V and 1 base at J, with 6 bases between. CDR3 protein: CAISESGIQETQYF. Here the CDR3 DNA reads TGTGCCATCAGTGAGTCGGGGATCCAAGAGACCCAGTACTTC.

Many counts were recorded for this clonotype. This chain connects TRBV10-3 to TRBJ2-4; 16 nucleotides align to TRBD2. In germline, CDR1 is ENHRY, CDR2 SYGVKD. V gave up 7 bases and J gave up 2 bases; unmatched junction bases: 14. CDR3 size: 20 residues. This CDR3 is CAITIGTSGRARTPKNIQYF. DNA of the CDR3: TGTGCCATCACCATTGGGACTAGCGGGAGGGCCAGGACCCCCAAAAACATTCAGTACTTC.

This clonotype was found many times. The chain joins TRBV20-1 to TRBJ1-1; 7 nucleotides align to TRBD1. This CDR3 region has 15 residues. Trimming cost V 0 bases and J 3 bases; bases outside gene matches: 7. CDR1 is DFQATT and CDR2 is SNEGSKA in the germline V gene (reference sequence). CDR3 in DNA: TGCAGTGCTAGAGATTCTAACAGGGGTTACACTGAAGCTTTCTTT. Translated, it gives CSARDSNRGYTEAFF.

This clonotype was seen ten or more times. The chain employs TRBV4-1 and TRBJ2-2; possible D gene TRBD2, 5 bases. CDR1 and CDR2 from the germline V gene are MGHRA and YSYEKL. The V and J ends lost 1 base and 0 bases respectively, with 12 bases between them. This CDR3 comprises 17 residues. Written as DNA, the CDR3 is TGCGCCAGCAGCCAAGCCAGCCCGCGGGCGAACACCGGGGAGCTGTTTTTT. Its protein product is CASSQASPRANTGELFF.

This clonotype was seen repeatedly, ten times or more. This chain joins TRBV27 and TRBJ2-7; 9 nucleotides agree with TRBD2. Per germline, CDR1 MNHEY and CDR2 SMNVEV (reference sequence). The CDR3 is 14 residues long. Trimming cost V 10 bases and J 0 bases; bases outside gene matches: 7. The DNA of the CDR3 is TGTGCCACCAGGACTAGCGTGAACTCCTACGAGCAGTACTTC. Residues: CATRTSVNSYEQYF.

This clonotype was recorded at least ten times. The chain couples TRBV3-1 to TRBJ2-1; 12 bases are shared with TRBD2. V gave up 1 base and J gave up 8 bases; unmatched junction bases: 12. The CDR3 spans 18 residues. Per germline, CDR1 LGHDT and CDR2 YNNKEL (reference sequence). CDR3 sequence (DNA): TGTGCCAGCAGCCAAGGCCCCCCGAGGACTAGCGGGAACTATGAGCAGTTCTTC. This codes for CASSQGPPRTSGNYEQFF.

This clonotype was recorded at least ten times. One end of the junction varies from germline; a read error may be responsible. The CDR3 nucleotides are TGTGCCAGTAGTTCCGGGACAGGACATTATGGCTGCACCTTC. It encodes CASSSGTGHYGCTF. The chain recombines TRBV19 with TRBJ1-2, with 8 bases aligning to TRBD1. In germline, CDR1 is LNHDA, CDR2 SQIVND (reference sequence). This CDR3 has 14 residues.

This clonotype was seen many times. The V and J genes are TRBV5-1 and TRBJ1-6, with 7 bases identical to TRBD1. Germline CDR1 and CDR2: SGHRS and YFSETQ. V was pared by 4 bases and J by 7 bases, with 11 bases of the junction left unmatched. The CDR3 spans 16 residues. The CDR3 loop is CASSQNRQGNNSPLHF. CDR3 nucleotides: TGCGCCAGCAGCCAAAACCGACAGGGTAACAATTCACCCCTCCACTTT.

There are many counts of this clonotype. The chain has TRBV20-1 and TRBJ2-7; 13 bases map to TRBD2. CDR1 DFQATT and CDR2 SNEGSKA come from the germline V gene (reference sequence). J was trimmed by 4 bases and V by 5 bases; bases with no gene match: 5. This CDR3 has 14 residues. The CDR3 protein is CSAAGLAGEYEQYF. The CDR3 bases are TGCAGTGCTGCCGGACTAGCGGGAGAATACGAGCAGTACTTC.

This clonotype was recorded at least ten times. The chain combines TRBV24-1 with TRBJ2-2; a weak D match, TRBD2 (5 bases). Trimming cost V 1 base and J 1 base, with 9 bases left between them. This CDR3 is 16 amino acids long. Germline-derived CDR1 and CDR2 are KGHDR and SFDVKD. The CDR3 spells CATSDFGVLNTGELFF. CDR3 DNA sequence: TGTGCCACCAGTGATTTCGGGGTCCTGAACACCGGGGAGCTGTTTTTT.

Ten or more counts support this clonotype. This sequence joins TRBV5-1 and TRBJ2-5; D may match TRBD1 or TRBD2 (5 bases each). The CDR3 runs to 19 residues. CDR1 and CDR2 (germline): SGHRS, YFSETQ. The V gene lost 0 bases and the J gene lost 4 bases, with 25 bases spanning the gap. CDR3 sequence: CASSLAFGGYGASGETQYF. CDR3 sequence (DNA): TGCGCCAGCAGCTTGGCATTTGGGGGATACGGGGCGAGCGGAGAGACCCAGTACTTC. The entire variable domain, with the rest obtained from reference TRBV5-1 and TRBJ2-5, is as follows: KAGVTQTPRYLIKTRGQQVTLSCSPISGHRSVSWYQQTPGQGLQFLFEYFSETQRNKGNFPGRFSGRQFSNSRSEMNVSTLELGDSALYLCASSLAFGGYGASGETQYFGPGTRLLVL.

Sample share makes this clonotype medium-sized. At one boundary the junction diverges from the germline segment, which might be a read error. The chain couples TRBV7-7 to TRBJ2-1; no reliable D call. CDR3 size: 14 residues. Per germline, CDR1 SSHAT and CDR2 FNYEAQ (reference sequence). CDR3 amino acids: CASSLELADNEQFF. The CDR3 coding sequence is TGTGCTAGCAGCTTAGAGTTGGCTGACAATGAGCAGTTCTTC. The variable domain in full, with the rest retrieved from reference TRBV7-7 and TRBJ2-1, is GAGVSQSPRYKVTKRGQDVTLRCDPISSHATLYWYQQALGQGPEFLTYFNYEAQPDKSGLPSDRFSAERPEGSISTLTIQRTEQRDSAMYRCASSLELADNEQFFGPGTRLTVL.

This clonotype has ten or more counts. The rearrangement links TRBV27 to TRBJ1-1, with no clear D. V dropped 5 bases and J dropped 4 bases, with 11 bases sitting between them. The CDR3 covers 13 residues. Germline CDR1 reads MNHEY; CDR2 reads SMNVEV (reference sequence). The DNA for the CDR3 is TGTGCCAGCAGTGAGAATGTCGGCACTGAAGCTTTCTTT. Amino acids: CASSENVGTEAFF.

This clonotype was seen repeatedly, ten times or more. This chain uses TRBV28 with TRBJ2-1; D is uncertain. CDR3 length: 13 residues. The V and J ends lost 5 bases and 2 bases respectively, with 7 bases between them. From germline, CDR1 is MDHEN and CDR2 SYDVKM. The CDR3 DNA sequence: TGTGCCAGCAGTCCCCCTGCCTACAATGAGCAGTTCTTC. It specifies CASSPPAYNEQFF.

This clonotype has a count of ten or more. This sequence joins TRBV20-1 and TRBJ1-5, with 7 bases identical to TRBD1. The germline V gene encodes CDR1 DFQATT and CDR2 SNEGSKA (reference sequence). The junction had 14 bases not matched to a gene; V was cut back by 4 bases and J by 5 bases. The CDR3 loop spans 16 amino acids. The CDR3, as DNA: TGCAGTGCTATTTACGCAGGGGGGGAGTGGGATCAGCCCCAGCATTTT. It translates to CSAIYAGGEWDQPQHF.

This clonotype was found a few times. The V gene is TRBV12-3 or TRBV12-4, the J gene TRBJ1-5, with TRBD1 identical over 10 bases. Losses at the gene ends were 2 bases for V and 5 bases for J; bases not matched to a gene: 6. The CDR3 has 16 amino acids. The CDR3 DNA reads as TGTGCCAGCAGTTTATCGGTGGGGACAGGGGATCAGCCCCAGCATTTT. It translates to CASSLSVGTGDQPQHF.

This clonotype was observed many times. Sequence at one end of the junction differs from germline and may be a read error. This rearrangement joins TRBV7-7 to TRBJ1-1; no clear D. Germline CDR1 SSHAT, CDR2 FNYEAQ (reference sequence). The length of the CDR3 is 13 residues. The CDR3 here is CASSLAPNTEAFF. As DNA, the CDR3 is TGTGCTAGCAGCTTAGCGCCGAACACTGAAGCTTTCTTT.

This clonotype was seen at least ten times. This chain links TRBV6-5 with TRBJ1-2; 8 nucleotides match TRBD1. From germline, CDR1 is MNHEY and CDR2 SVGAGI. J lost 5 bases, V lost 1 base, and 3 bases had no gene match. There are 14 residues in the CDR3. The CDR3 here is CASSYFRTGYGYTF. For the CDR3, the DNA is TGTGCCAGCAGTTACTTCCGGACAGGGTATGGCTACACCTTC.

This clonotype was observed at least ten times. J is TRBJ2-5 and V is TRBV7-2; D may correspond to TRBD1 or TRBD2 (6 bases each). Germline V gene sequence: CDR1 SGHTA, CDR2 FQGNSA. Trimming took 5 bases from V and 1 from J, leaving 11 bases between them. This CDR3 region has 14 residues. CDR3 in DNA: TGTGCCAGCAGCCTCCGGGGGCCCCAAGAGACCCAGTACTTC. Amino acids: CASSLRGPQETQYF.

This clonotype has ten or more counts. This chain connects TRBV7-6 to TRBJ2-3, with TRBD2 matching over 11 bases. Trimming at V came to 7 bases and at J to 3 bases, leaving 9 bases not matched to a gene. The CDR3 runs 16 residues. The germline gives CDR1 SGHVS, CDR2 FNYEAQ. DNA for the CDR3: TGTGCCAGCACAAAAGGGCCTAGCGGGAGGACAGATACGCAGTATTTT. Translation: CASTKGPSGRTDTQYF.

This clonotype has at least ten counts. V usage is TRBV27 and J usage is TRBJ2-1; a weak D match, TRBD1 (5 bases). Germline V gene data show CDR1 as MNHEY and CDR2 as SMNVEV (reference sequence). V gave up 5 bases and J gave up 4 bases, with 15 bases separating them. CDR3 length: 15 amino acids. The CDR3 nucleotides are TGTGCCAGCAGTCAAGGGGTATTCGAGTACAATGAGCAGTTCTTC. It specifies CASSQGVFEYNEQFF.

This clonotype was seen at least ten times. J is TRBJ2-5 and V is TRBV30; 14 bases map to TRBD2. Per the germline V gene, CDR1 is GTSNPN and CDR2 is SVGIG (reference sequence). This CDR3 has 15 residues. Losses at the gene ends were 2 bases for V and 4 bases for J; bases not matched to a gene: 3. CDR3 in amino acids: CAWSRGLAGVETQYF. In DNA, the CDR3 is TGTGCCTGGAGTCGGGGACTAGCGGGAGTAGAGACCCAGTACTTC.

This clonotype was detected ten times or more. This chain joins TRBV7-2 and TRBJ1-1; 9 positions agree with TRBD1. J lost 13 bases, V lost 4 bases, and 13 bases had no gene match. This CDR3 region has 14 residues. CDR1 is SGHTA, CDR2 FQGNSA, per germline. In DNA form, the CDR3 reads TGTGCCAGCAGCTATGGGGGCGGGACAGGGTCCGATTTCTTT. Translating it yields CASSYGGGTGSDFF.

In this sample, this clonotype turned up many times. This chain links TRBV6-5 with TRBJ2-5; TRBD1 might be the D (6 bases). V lost 2 bases and J 2 bases, leaving 12 bases between the germline ends. This CDR3 is built from 15 residues. CDR1 and CDR2 from the germline V gene are MNHEY and SVGAGI. The CDR3 sequence: CASSYDRLTQETQYF. In DNA, the CDR3 is TGTGCCAGCAGTTACGACAGGCTTACACAAGAGACCCAGTACTTC.